Shown below are 20 T cell receptor beta chains from a single sample sequenced in a study of human thymus T cells. The data were produced by immunoSEQ multiplex PCR, yet TCRdb's version contains in-frame clones alone and is incomplete. The sample holds fewer than 90,000 clones; roughly 97% are singletons and the top ten take 0.031%. Resections from corrective heart surgery provided thymus tissue. The sequenced sample was thymus tissue. Receptors were obtained from a boy younger than two with a congenital heart defect but otherwise immunologically healthy.

This chain uses TRBV4-1 with TRBJ2-7; TRBD1 might be the D (6 bases). The CDR3 runs 16 residues. Between the trimmed V and J ends, which lost 2 bases and 1 base, there was a span of 15 bases. CDR1 is MGHRA, CDR2 YSYEKL, per germline. CDR3 in DNA: TGCGCCAGCAGCCAATATAGAAAAACAGGGTCCTACGAGCAGTACTTC. Translation: CASSQYRKTGSYEQYF.

The chain uses TRBV18 and TRBJ2-7, with TRBD2 matching over 13 bases. CDR3 length: 19 residues. CDR1 is KGHSH, CDR2 LQKENI, per germline. The V gene end was trimmed by 2 bases and the J gene end by 3 bases; junction bases not matched to a gene: 13. The DNA of the CDR3 is TGTGCCAGCTCACCAGGGATTTGGGGACTAGCGGGGAATTACTACGAGCAGTACTTC. Residues: CASSPGIWGLAGNYYEQYF. The full variable domain, completed using reference TRBV18 and TRBJ2-7, is NAGVMQNPRHLVRRRGQEARLRCSPMKGHSHVYWYRQLPEEGLKFMVYLQKENIIDESGMPKERFSAEFPKEGPSILRIQQVVRGDSAAYFCASSPGIWGLAGNYYEQYFGPGTRLTVT.

The V gene is TRBV6-1, the J gene TRBJ2-2, with D possibly TRBD2 on 5 matching bases. Deletions cut 2 bases from V and 0 bases from J, with 10 bases between. Germline V gene sequence: CDR1 MNHNS, CDR2 SASEGT. The CDR3 extends over 16 amino acids. CDR3 sequence (DNA): TGTGCCAGCAGTGAAACCCGGGAAACGAACACCGGGGAGCTGTTTTTT. Translation: CASSETRETNTGELFF.

The chain links TRBV4-3 to TRBJ2-7; the D is unclear. Germline assignment: CDR1 LGHNA and CDR2 YSLEER. Trimming cost V 0 bases and J 3 bases, with 21 bases left between them. This CDR3 contains 18 residues. The CDR3 bases are TGCGCCAGCAGCCAAGATCCTGTAGGGCGCCGCCCAATCTACGAGCAGTACTTC. It translates to CASSQDPVGRRPIYEQYF.

The CDR3 protein is CASSYSGQGIEQYF. The CDR3 coding sequence is TGTGCCAGCAGTTACTCAGGCCAGGGGATCGAGCAGTACTTC. The V gene is TRBV6-5, the J gene TRBJ2-7, with D maybe TRBD1 (6 bases). The germline CDR1 and CDR2 sequences are MNHEY and SVGAGI. The V end lost 0 bases, the J end lost 6 bases, and 12 bases lay between the germline ends. CDR3 length equals 14 residues.

This clone was detected once. The genes are TRBV9 and TRBJ2-6; D remains ambiguous. Between the trimmed V and J ends, which lost 2 bases and 3 bases, there was a span of 9 bases. The CDR3 is made up of 15 amino acids. The germline V gene encodes CDR1 SGDLS and CDR2 YYNGEE. The CDR3, as DNA: TGTGCCAGCAGCGTCGAGGCCTGTGGGGCCAACGTCCTGACTTTC. It is translated as CASSVEACGANVLTF.

The V and J genes are TRBV18 and TRBJ2-7, with no clear D. Germline loops: CDR1 KGHSH, CDR2 LQKENI. This CDR3 is built from 16 residues. V was pared by 1 base and J by 4 bases, with 17 bases between. The CDR3 nucleotides are TGTGCCAGCTCACCACTTTTTTTGACTGCAGCTTACGAGCAGTACTTC. It specifies CASSPLFLTAAYEQYF.

The chain recombines TRBV5-6 with TRBJ2-7; TRBD1 is a possible D gene (6 bases). The CDR3 has 13 amino acids. Germline V gene sequence: CDR1 SGHDT, CDR2 YYEEEE. Trimming took 2 bases from V and 6 from J, leaving 12 bases between them. The CDR3 sequence is CASSLQGSGEQYF. CDR3 in DNA: TGTGCCAGCAGCTTACAGGGAAGTGGCGAGCAGTACTTC.

J is TRBJ1-1 and V is TRBV4-1; possibly TRBD1 for D (5 bases). The germline gives CDR1 MGHRA, CDR2 YSYEKL. Trimming stripped 5 bases from V and 4 bases from J, with 11 bases between. The CDR3 runs 13 residues. The CDR3 spells CASSTSGGTEAFF. CDR3 nucleotide sequence: TGCGCCAGCAGCACTAGTGGGGGCACTGAAGCTTTCTTT.

The genes are TRBV19 and TRBJ1-5; D remains ambiguous. CDR1 is LNHDA and CDR2 is SQIVND in the germline V gene (reference sequence). The CDR3 runs 17 residues. V lost 3 bases, J lost 0 bases, and 15 bases lay in between. The CDR3, as DNA: TGTGCCAGTAGTATCGGTCCGGCGGACCTTAGCAATCAGCCCCAGCATTTT. Translation: CASSIGPADLSNQPQHF.

This clone is a singleton in its sample. The CDR3: CASSPHRTGRAEAFF. Here the CDR3 DNA reads TGTGCCAGCAGCCCACACCGGACAGGGAGGGCTGAAGCTTTCTTT. This chain joins TRBV7-9 and TRBJ1-1, with 8 bases lining up with TRBD1. CDR1 SEHNR and CDR2 FQNEAQ come from the germline V gene (reference sequence). This CDR3 spans 15 amino acids. J lost 6 bases, V lost 5 bases, and 11 bases had no gene match. Full variable domain (rest looked up from reference TRBV7-9 and TRBJ1-1): DTGVSQNPRHKITKRGQNVTFRCDPISEHNRLYWYRQTLGQGPEFLTYFQNEAQLEKSRLLSDRFSAERPKGSFSTLEIQRTEQGDSAMYLCASSPHRTGRAEAFFGQGTRLTVV.

The DNA for the CDR3 is TGTGCCAGCAGCCAAGAAAAAAAGACAGCCAACTATGGCTACACCTTC. Protein sequence: CASSQEKKTANYGYTF. This sequence joins TRBV4-2 and TRBJ1-2, with D possibly being TRBD1 (5 bases). V was pared by 0 bases and J by 2 bases, with 13 bases between. The CDR3 runs to 16 residues. Germline loops: CDR1 LGHNA, CDR2 YNFKEQ.

The chain recombines TRBV6-5 with TRBJ2-7; 12 positions agree with TRBD1. There are 15 residues in the CDR3. Germline V gene lookup returns CDR1 MNHEY and CDR2 SVGAGI. V shed 7 bases, J shed 2 bases, and the junction held 6 bases outside the gene matches. The CDR3 nucleotides read TGTGCCAGCACCCTGGGGACAGGGGGCCCCTACGAGCAGTACTTC. This encodes CASTLGTGGPYEQYF.

The gene calls are TRBV29-1 and TRBJ1-1, with TRBD1 identical over 11 bases. The CDR3 runs to 14 residues. With 6 bases clipped from V and 5 bases from J, the junction kept 8 bases outside the gene matches. Germline CDR1 is SQVTM and CDR2 is ANQGSEA. CDR3 amino acids: CSVPDRGRETEAFF. The CDR3 DNA reads TGCAGCGTGCCGGACAGGGGGCGAGAGACTGAAGCTTTCTTT.

The V call is TRBV7-9, the J call TRBJ2-3, with TRBD2 matching 7 bases. In germline, CDR1 is SEHNR, CDR2 FQNEAQ (reference sequence). V gave up 5 bases and J gave up 0 bases; unmatched junction bases: 5. The CDR3 totals 15 residues. CDR3 residues: CASSPRLASTDTQYF. DNA for the CDR3: TGTGCCAGCAGCCCCCGACTAGCTAGCACAGATACGCAGTATTTT.

V usage is TRBV28 and J usage is TRBJ2-3; D is unresolved. Per germline, CDR1 MDHEN and CDR2 SYDVKM. V was cut by 4 bases and J by 2 bases, with 7 bases left in between. The CDR3 sequence is 13 residues long. The CDR3 DNA reads as TGTGCCAGCAGTTCGGGTTTCACAGATACGCAGTATTTT. Residues: CASSSGFTDTQYF.

The chain couples TRBV28 to TRBJ2-1; a possible D gene is TRBD1 (5 bases). This CDR3 has 14 residues. Per germline, CDR1 MDHEN and CDR2 SYDVKM. Trimming removed 3 bases at V and 5 bases at J, with 11 bases between. In DNA, the CDR3 is TGTGCCAGCAGTTTTCGTGACAGTAACAATGAGCAGTTCTTC. It is translated as CASSFRDSNNEQFF. Full variable domain (remainder filled in from reference TRBV28 and TRBJ2-1): DVKVTQSSRYLVKRTGEKVFLECVQDMDHENMFWYRQDPGLGLRLIYFSYDVKMKEKGDIPEGYSVSREKKERFSLILESASTNQTSMYLCASSFRDSNNEQFFGPGTRLTVL.

The gene calls are TRBV28 and TRBJ2-7; TRBD1 is a possible D gene (6 bases). The CDR3 is 16 amino acids. The germline V gene encodes CDR1 MDHEN and CDR2 SYDVKM. V shed 5 bases and J shed 2 bases, with 19 bases lying between them. CDR3 bases: TGTGCCAGCAGTCCCCCCAGGGGTTCCCCCCCCTACGAGCAGTACTTC. Protein sequence: CASSPPRGSPPYEQYF.

As regards this clone: Germline and junction disagree at one end, which may indicate a read error. The V call is TRBV7-7, the J call TRBJ2-2, with D possibly being TRBD1 (5 bases). The CDR3 runs 15 residues. Germline CDR1 and CDR2: SSHAT and FNYEAQ (reference sequence). CDR3 sequence reads: CASSRRGPNTGELFF. The DNA of the CDR3 is TGTGCTAGCAGCAGAAGGGGCCCGAACACCGGGGAGCTGTTTTTT.

This chain uses TRBV7-2 with TRBJ2-2; D perhaps matches TRBD2 (5 bases). Germline V gene data show CDR1 as SGHTA and CDR2 as FQGNSA. V gave up 4 bases and J gave up 8 bases, with 26 bases separating them. The CDR3 covers 18 residues. CDR3 DNA sequence: TGTGCCAGCAGCTCGACACCCCTAGCCGCCGAATACGGGGGGGAGCTGTTTTTT. Protein: CASSSTPLAAEYGGELFF.